These 30 T cell receptor beta chains were all obtained from the same sample, sequenced in a study of Graves' ophthalmopathy and Graves' hyperthyroidism. RNA transcripts were the source from which TCR beta CDR3 regions were amplified. First-round RT-PCR relied on HTBI primers, and a second-round multiplex PCR came next. In TCRdb, the multiplex PCR reads were re-called with MiXCR into one record per CDR3 protein. The sample includes around 1,000,000 distinct CDR3 sequences, around a third of them seen just once. The sample consisted of peripheral blood or thyroid tissue (not recorded which). The receptors were sampled from an adult man with Graves' hyperthyroidism.

In this sample, this clonotype turned up many times. V usage is TRBV3-1 and J usage is TRBJ2-5; TRBD1 matches at 7 bases. V lost 4 bases and J lost 7; bases outside the gene matches: 12. CDR1 LGHDT and CDR2 YNNKEL come from the germline V gene (reference sequence). CDR3 length: 15 residues. This CDR3 is CASSRLGQPPRTQYF. CDR3 DNA: TGTGCCAGCAGCCGACTGGGACAGCCTCCGCGGACCCAGTACTTC.

At least ten counts were recorded for this clonotype. CDR3 DNA sequence: TGCAGCGTTCCCGGAGGGACTGAAGCTTTCTTT. This gives the protein CSVPGGTEAFF. The chain carries TRBV29-1 and TRBJ1-1; D call uncertain. Germline CDR1 and CDR2: SQVTM and ANQGSEA. This CDR3 spans 11 amino acids. V was cut by 5 bases and J by 5 bases, with 9 bases left in between.

The CDR3 region is CASSFPGVQQYF. For the CDR3, the DNA is TGTGCCAGCAGCTTCCCAGGGGTACAGCAGTACTTC. The J gene is TRBJ2-7, the V gene TRBV7-2, with D tentatively TRBD1 (6 bases). The V gene's germline CDR1 is SGHTA and CDR2 FQGNSA. The germline V and J ends were trimmed by 3 bases and 8 bases, with 11 bases remaining between them. This CDR3 has 12 residues. Full variable domain (outside the CDR3, taken from reference TRBV7-2 and TRBJ2-7): GAGVSQSPSNKVTEKGKDVELRCDPISGHTALYWYRQSLGQGLEFLIYFQGNSAPDKSGLPSDRFSAERTGGSVSTLTIQRTQQEDSAVYLCASSFPGVQQYFGPGTRLTVT.

This sequence joins TRBV11-2 and TRBJ1-1; D is unclear. The CDR3 extends over 12 amino acids. Germline V gives CDR1 SGHAT, CDR2 FQNNGV. The V end lost 5 bases, the J end lost 7 bases, and 11 bases lay between the germline ends. The chain's CDR3 is CASSPDLDEAFF. The CDR3 DNA sequence: TGTGCCAGCAGCCCGGACCTGGATGAAGCTTTCTTT.

This clonotype has at least ten counts. The gene calls are TRBV12-3 or TRBV12-4 and TRBJ1-1; unclear D gene. The CDR3 is 13 amino acids. Trimming left V 6 bases short and J 0 bases short, with 8 bases between. The CDR3 region is CASRQPLNTEAFF. The CDR3 bases are TGTGCCAGCAGACAACCGCTGAACACTGAAGCTTTCTTT.

This clonotype has at least ten counts. The V and J genes are TRBV19 and TRBJ1-5, with no clear D. The germline CDR1 and CDR2 sequences are LNHDA and SQIVND (reference sequence). This CDR3 has 12 residues. Trimming took 9 bases from V and 3 from J, leaving 9 bases between them. This chain's CDR3 is CASGVANQPQHF. CDR3 nucleotide sequence: TGTGCCAGCGGGGTTGCCAATCAGCCCCAGCATTTT.

This clonotype was counted many times. The rearrangement uses TRBV4-1 and TRBJ2-5; D is perhaps TRBD1 (5 bases). This CDR3 is built from 12 residues. Trimming took 10 bases from V and 4 from J, leaving 13 bases between them. Germline V gene sequence: CDR1 MGHRA, CDR2 YSYEKL. The DNA of the CDR3 is TGCGCCACAGGGCACAGCTTAGAGACCCAGTACTTC. This codes for CATGHSLETQYF.

V usage is TRBV5-6 and J usage is TRBJ1-1; unclear D gene. Germline V gene sequence: CDR1 SGHDT, CDR2 YYEEEE. There are 15 residues in the CDR3. The V and J ends lost 3 bases and 6 bases respectively, with 18 bases between them. CDR3 in amino acids: CASSSLGPPEAEAFF. CDR3 coding DNA: TGTGCCAGCAGCTCCCTAGGGCCTCCTGAGGCTGAAGCTTTCTTT.

This clonotype was observed many times. CDR3 DNA sequence: TGCAGTGCTCCCCAACGGGCAGGGTTTGGGGAAACTGAAGCTTTCTTT. Translation gives CSAPQRAGFGETEAFF. The genes are TRBV20-1 and TRBJ1-1, with D possibly being TRBD1 (5 bases). Germline V gives CDR1 DFQATT, CDR2 SNEGSKA (reference sequence). V was pared by 5 bases and J by 5 bases, with 24 bases between. The CDR3 spans 16 residues.

The CDR3, as DNA: TGTGCCAGCAGTCACTGGGACAGGCCCTACGAGCAGTACTTC. It translates to CASSHWDRPYEQYF. V and J are TRBV7-9 and TRBJ2-7, with TRBD1 identical over 8 bases. The germline CDR1 and CDR2 sequences are SEHNR and FQNEAQ (reference sequence). J was trimmed by 2 bases and V by 6 bases; bases with no gene match: 6. This CDR3 has 14 amino acids.

The V and J genes are TRBV29-1 and TRBJ1-3, with no clear D. The V end was cut by 3 bases, the J end by 0 bases, with 12 bases between. The germline V gene has CDR1 SQVTM and CDR2 ANQGSEA. This CDR3 is built from 15 residues. CDR3 sequence (DNA): TGCAGCGTTGATTCGGGAACGAGCTCTGGAAACACCATATATTTT. Encoded protein: CSVDSGTSSGNTIYF. The complete variable domain, with remaining parts taken from reference TRBV29-1 and TRBJ1-3, reads SAVISQKPSRDICQRGTSLTIQCQVDSQVTMMFWYRQQPGQSLTLIATANQGSEATYESGFVIDKFPISRPNLTFSTLTVSNMSPEDSSIYLCSVDSGTSSGNTIYFGEGSWLTVV.

This clonotype was recorded a few times. The J gene is TRBJ1-1, the V gene TRBV6-2 or TRBV6-3; 7 bases are shared with TRBD1. With V trimmed by 6 bases and J by 1 base, 5 bases remained unmatched. The CDR3 loop spans 14 amino acids. Germline loops: CDR1 MNHEY, CDR2 SVGEGT. CDR3 loop: CASRPDRKNTEAFF. The CDR3 coding sequence is TGTGCCAGCAGGCCGGACAGGAAGAACACTGAAGCTTTCTTT.

Worth noting for this clonotype: With a much larger clone just one base away, this may be a read error. V gene TRBV10-3 combines with J gene TRBJ1-5; D gene unclear. The CDR3 runs 15 residues. Germline V gene data show CDR1 as ENHRY and CDR2 as SYGVKD. The CDR3 nucleotides are TGTGCCAACAGTGAATCGGGCATGCGGAATCAGCCCCAGCATTTT. It encodes CANSESGMRNQPQHF.

This clonotype has ten or more counts. This chain uses TRBV2 with TRBJ1-5, with 9 bases matching TRBD1. The V and J ends lost 7 bases and 6 bases, in that order; junction bases with no gene match: 4. The CDR3 runs 13 residues. Germline-derived CDR1 and CDR2 are SNHLY and FYNNEI. The CDR3 region has the DNA TGTGCCAGCACCGGGACAGGGACTCAGCCCCAGCATTTT. Residues: CASTGTGTQPQHF.

This clonotype was counted ten times or more. J is TRBJ2-2 and V is TRBV19, with 12 bases fitting TRBD2. CDR1 and CDR2 (germline): LNHDA, SQIVND (reference sequence). CDR3 length: 14 residues. The V gene end was trimmed by 9 bases and the J gene end by 5 bases; junction bases not matched to a gene: 4. The CDR3 region has the DNA TGTGCCAGCCGACTAGCGGGAGCAACCGGGGAGCTGTTTTTT. It translates to CASRLAGATGELFF.

J is TRBJ2-5 and V is TRBV12-3 or TRBV12-4, with 9 nucleotides matching TRBD1. CDR3 length: 12 residues. V gave up 7 bases and J gave up 8 bases; unmatched junction bases: 5. The CDR3 region is CASKPGQGTQYF. CDR3 bases: TGTGCCAGCAAACCGGGACAGGGTACCCAGTACTTC.

This clonotype was detected many times. This rearrangement joins TRBV25-1 to TRBJ1-1; D ambiguous. CDR1 and CDR2 from the germline V gene are MGHDK and SYGVNS. V gave up 7 bases and J gave up 0 bases, with 9 bases separating them. CDR3 length: 13 residues. CDR3 coding DNA: TGTGCCAGCAAAGGACCGATGAACACTGAAGCTTTCTTT. Translation: CASKGPMNTEAFF.

Many counts were recorded for this clonotype. CDR3 region: CASSDRVLAGNTGELFF. The CDR3 DNA follows: TGTGCCAGCAGTGATCGGGTACTAGCGGGGAACACCGGGGAGCTGTTTTTT. V gene TRBV25-1 combines with J gene TRBJ2-2; 9 nucleotides line up with TRBD2. V trimming: 3 bases; J trimming: 1 base; junction bases outside the gene matches: 6. The germline V gene has CDR1 MGHDK and CDR2 SYGVNS. This CDR3 is built from 17 residues.

This clonotype was counted ten times or more. This chain uses TRBV7-2 with TRBJ2-2, with D perhaps TRBD1 (5 bases). This CDR3 region has 15 residues. Germline V lookup: CDR1 SGHTA, CDR2 FQGNSA. V was cut by 5 bases and J by 1 base, with 11 bases left in between. CDR3 amino acids: CASSPNQGNTGELFF. CDR3 nucleotides: TGTGCCAGCAGCCCCAATCAGGGGAACACCGGGGAGCTGTTTTTT.

A word on this clonotype: At one boundary the junction diverges from the germline segment, which might be a read error. The rearrangement joins TRBV10-2 to TRBJ2-7, with D uncertain. This CDR3 is built from 16 residues. Germline loops: CDR1 WSHSY, CDR2 SAAADI. The CDR3 sequence is CASSLSLLTVSYEQYF. The CDR3 bases are TGTGCCAGCAGTTTATCCTTGTTGACCGTATCCTACGAGCAGTACTTC.

The chain combines TRBV12-3 or TRBV12-4 with TRBJ1-1; possible D gene TRBD1, 6 bases. Trimming left V 6 bases short and J 8 bases short, with 16 bases between. This CDR3 contains 13 residues. CDR3 in amino acids: CASREQGMTEAFF. CDR3 coding DNA: TGTGCCAGCAGAGAACAGGGAATGACCGAAGCTTTCTTT.

The CDR3 protein is CAGSPAGGTDTQYF. CDR3 DNA sequence: TGCGCCGGCTCCCCGGCGGGAGGCACAGATACGCAGTATTTT. The chain employs TRBV10-2 and TRBJ2-3; TRBD2 matches at 7 bases. V dropped 11 bases and J dropped 1; count of bases not matched to a gene: 9. This CDR3 spans 14 amino acids. Germline V gives CDR1 WSHSY, CDR2 SAAADI.

This sequence joins TRBV25-1 and TRBJ2-7; 7 bases are shared with TRBD2. The ends lost 8 bases at V and 5 bases at J; junction bases unmatched: 3. CDR1 is MGHDK and CDR2 is SYGVNS in the germline V gene. This CDR3 is built from 11 residues. CDR3 DNA: TGTGCCAGCGGGGAGGGCCACGAGCAGTACTTC. This encodes CASGEGHEQYF.

This clonotype showed up many times. The chain is built from TRBV12-3 or TRBV12-4 and TRBJ1-2, with D possibly matching TRBD1 (5 bases). V dropped 4 bases and J dropped 1 base, with 7 bases sitting between them. This CDR3 has 13 amino acids. The CDR3 reads CASSWGGNYGYTF. Written as DNA, the CDR3 is TGTGCCAGCAGTTGGGGCGGTAACTATGGCTACACCTTC.

In this sample, this clonotype turned up many times. V is TRBV10-3 and J is TRBJ2-7, with 7 bases aligning to TRBD1. With 6 bases clipped from V and 6 bases from J, the junction kept 2 bases outside the gene matches. Germline V gene lookup returns CDR1 ENHRY and CDR2 SYGVKD. CDR3 length equals 11 residues. The CDR3 sequence: CAIRNRGEQYF. CDR3 DNA sequence: TGTGCCATCAGGAACAGGGGCGAGCAGTACTTC.

This rearrangement joins TRBV10-3 to TRBJ1-5; possibly TRBD1 for D (5 bases). This CDR3 is 14 amino acids long. Germline V gene data show CDR1 as ENHRY and CDR2 as SYGVKD. Deletions cut 5 bases from V and 4 bases from J, with 12 bases between. The DNA of the CDR3 is TGTGCCATCAGTCTGGCGGGGGATAATCAGCCCCAGCATTTT. It encodes CAISLAGDNQPQHF.

The chain links TRBV7-6 to TRBJ1-5, with 7 bases matching TRBD1. CDR1 and CDR2 (germline): SGHVS, FNYEAQ. This CDR3 is 16 amino acids long. Trimming removed 6 bases from V and 9 bases from J; junction bases left unmatched: 17. The CDR3 protein is CASSATEGAGLGPQHF. In DNA form, the CDR3 reads TGTGCCAGCAGTGCCACGGAGGGGGCTGGCTTAGGGCCCCAGCATTTT.

The chain recombines TRBV10-3 with TRBJ1-5; D is uncertain. The CDR3 has 15 residues. The germline V and J ends were trimmed by 2 bases and 0 bases, with 8 bases remaining between them. The germline gives CDR1 ENHRY, CDR2 SYGVKD. CDR3 nucleotide sequence: TGTGCCATCAGTGAGCTTGGGGATAGCAATCAGCCCCAGCATTTT. Encoded protein: CAISELGDSNQPQHF.

This clonotype was recorded a few times. Germline and junction disagree at one end, which may indicate a read error. In DNA, the CDR3 is TGTGCCAGCAGCTTCTCCCTAGCGGGAGCCGTCACCGGGGAGCTCTTTTTT. This codes for CASSFSLAGAVTGELFF. The chain links TRBV6-5 to TRBJ2-2; 10 nucleotides align to TRBD2. CDR1 is MNHEY, CDR2 SVGAGI, per germline. The CDR3 has 17 amino acids.

The chain is built from TRBV12-5 and TRBJ2-3, with D possibly matching TRBD1 (5 bases). The CDR3 has 15 amino acids. V was shortened by 3 bases and J by 6 bases, with 16 bases between the two germline ends. The germline CDR1 and CDR2 sequences are LGHNT and FRNRAP. The CDR3 loop is CASGFRQGSLDTQYF. CDR3 sequence (DNA): TGTGCTAGTGGTTTCCGTCAGGGTTCCTTGGATACGCAGTATTTT.